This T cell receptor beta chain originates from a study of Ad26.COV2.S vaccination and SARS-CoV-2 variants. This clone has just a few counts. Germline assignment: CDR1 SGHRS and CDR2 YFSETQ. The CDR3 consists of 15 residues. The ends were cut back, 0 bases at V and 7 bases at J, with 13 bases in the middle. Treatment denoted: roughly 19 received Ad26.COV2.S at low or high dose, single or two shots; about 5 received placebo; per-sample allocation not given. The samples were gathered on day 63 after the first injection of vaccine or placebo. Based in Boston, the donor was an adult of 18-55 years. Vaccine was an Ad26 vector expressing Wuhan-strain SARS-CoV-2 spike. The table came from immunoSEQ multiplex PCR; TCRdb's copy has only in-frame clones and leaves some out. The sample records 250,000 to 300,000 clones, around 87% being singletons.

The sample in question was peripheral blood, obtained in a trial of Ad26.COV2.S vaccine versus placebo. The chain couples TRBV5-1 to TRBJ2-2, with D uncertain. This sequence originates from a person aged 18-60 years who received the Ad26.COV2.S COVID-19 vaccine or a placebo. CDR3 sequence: CASSLAVGRGGELFF. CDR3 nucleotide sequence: TGCGCCAGCAGCTTGGCCGTCGGGCGTGGCGGGGAGCTGTTTTTT.